Listed below are T cell receptor beta chains from one sample, sequenced in a study of HIV-infected patients and healthy controls. TCRdb reanalysed the 5' RACE reads using MiXCR and keeps one entry per CDR3 protein. The table records about 64,000 distinct CDR3 sequences, less than 20% of them present only once. The sample comprised CD4+ T cells from blood. These receptor sequences come from a human donor in good health. Each CDR3 is given with its conserved first and last residue. A D gene is named only where the DNA matches it firmly. Where a row states a size, it is once, few, many or the class of an expanded clone; other rows omit it.

d_call | clone_size | j_call | v_call | cdr3_aa | cdr3_nt
- | many | TRBJ1-4 | TRBV12-3/TRBV12-4 | CASSLVGSDEKLFF | TGTGCCAGCAGTTTAGTTGGGTCGGACGAAAAACTGTTTTTT
TRBD2 | many | TRBJ2-2 | TRBV11-2 | CASSPKRGLAWSGGELFF | TGTGCCAGCAGCCCAAAGCGGGGACTAGCATGGTCCGGCGGGGAGCTGTTTTTT
TRBD1 | many | TRBJ1-5 | TRBV2 | CASKQEGALGNQPQHF | TGTGCCAGCAAGCAGGAGGGGGCGTTAGGTAATCAGCCCCAGCATTTT
TRBD1 | - | TRBJ1-2 | TRBV7-2 | CASSLDGTVLYGYTF | TGTGCCAGCAGCTTAGATGGGACAGTTTTATATGGCTACACCTTC
TRBD2 | - | TRBJ2-5 | TRBV20-1 | CSARDPAGGPFKQETQYF | TGCAGTGCTAGAGATCCAGCGGGAGGGCCTTTTAAACAAGAGACCCAGTACTTC
- | - | TRBJ1-5 | TRBV12-3/TRBV12-4 | CASSSPRGGGNQPQHF | TGTGCCAGCAGTTCTCCAAGGGGGGGTGGCAATCAGCCCCAGCATTTT
- | - | TRBJ1-5 | TRBV7-9 | CASSLGVPNQPQHF | TGTGCCAGCAGCTTAGGAGTACCCAATCAGCCCCAGCATTTT
- | - | TRBJ1-1 | TRBV6-1 | CASREHQNTEAFF | TGTGCCAGCAGAGAACACCAGAACACTGAAGCTTTCTTT
TRBD1 | - | TRBJ1-5 | TRBV30 | CAWRGTGGNQPQHF | TGTGCCTGGAGGGGGACAGGGGGCAATCAGCCCCAGCATTTT
TRBD2 | few | TRBJ2-5 | TRBV7-8 | CASSSGTSAIGEETQYF | TGTGCCAGCAGCTCCGGGACTAGCGCCATCGGGGAAGAGACCCAGTACTTC
TRBD2 | - | TRBJ2-2 | TRBV2 | CASSGLLAVGELFF | TGTGCCAGCAGTGGGCTGCTAGCGGTCGGGGAGCTGTTTTTT
- | few | TRBJ1-1 | TRBV6-6 | CASSYLGKMPEAFF | TGTGCCAGCAGTTACTTGGGGAAAATGCCTGAAGCTTTCTTT
TRBD1 | many | TRBJ1-5 | TRBV20-1 | CSARDAGQGGSRGQPQHF | TGCAGTGCTAGAGATGCGGGACAGGGGGGTAGTAGGGGTCAGCCCCAGCATTTT
TRBD1 | few | TRBJ1-1 | TRBV6-1 | CASRAPDRAEAFF | TGTGCCAGCAGAGCCCCGGACAGGGCTGAAGCTTTCTTT
- | many | TRBJ2-1 | TRBV20-1 | CSARGQAGYNEQFF | TGCAGTGCTAGAGGACAGGCGGGCTACAATGAGCAGTTCTTC
- | - | TRBJ2-5 | TRBV7-8 | CASSLAGVGTQETQYF | TGTGCCAGCAGCTTAGCGGGGGTTGGCACCCAAGAGACCCAGTACTTC
- | many | TRBJ2-3 | TRBV10-3 | CATRGASTDTQYF | TGTGCCACCCGGGGGGCTAGCACAGATACGCAGTATTTT
- | few | TRBJ2-5 | TRBV11-2 | CASSLAWAREETQYF | TGTGCCAGCAGCTTAGCTTGGGCCCGGGAGGAGACCCAGTACTTC
TRBD2 | - | TRBJ2-1 | TRBV20-1 | CSATDGSGYSYNEQFF | TGCAGTGCTACCGACGGTAGCGGGTACTCCTACAATGAGCAGTTCTTC
TRBD1 | many | TRBJ2-5 | TRBV6-5 | CASSYEWTGRGETQYF | TGTGCCAGCAGTTATGAGTGGACAGGGAGAGGAGAGACCCAGTACTTC
- | few | TRBJ2-7 | TRBV7-2 | CASSLVPQAPYEQYF | TGTGCCAGCAGCTTAGTCCCCCAGGCCCCCTACGAGCAGTACTTC
- | many | TRBJ1-1 | TRBV7-8 | CASSLAGGRTEAFF | TGTGCCAGCAGCTTAGCGGGGGGGCGGACTGAAGCTTTCTTT
- | few | TRBJ2-5 | TRBV3-1 | CASSSIGQTIQETQYF | TGTGCCAGCTCCTCTATTGGACAGACGATCCAAGAGACCCAGTACTTC
- | - | TRBJ1-1 | TRBV12-3/TRBV12-4 | CASSLGGVNTEAFF | TGTGCCAGCAGTTTAGGGGGCGTGAACACTGAAGCTTTCTTT
- | many | TRBJ1-1 | TRBV20-1 | CSASFPGRGNTEAFF | TGCAGTGCTAGTTTTCCTGGCAGGGGGAACACTGAAGCTTTCTTT
- | few | TRBJ2-3 | TRBV14 | CASSQAQPGEGATQYF | TGTGCCAGCAGCCAAGCTCAACCGGGAGAGGGGGCTACGCAGTATTTT
TRBD2 | - | TRBJ2-3 | TRBV11-2 | CASSLVPGLAGTDTQYF | TGTGCCAGCAGCTTAGTCCCGGGACTAGCGGGCACAGATACGCAGTATTTT
TRBD2 | many | TRBJ2-3 | TRBV5-4 | CASSSGGRGADTQYF | TGTGCCAGCAGCTCCGGCGGGAGAGGCGCAGATACGCAGTATTTT
- | many | TRBJ1-1 | TRBV11-2 | CASSIARGAVEAFF | TGTGCCAGCAGCATAGCGAGGGGCGCCGTCGAAGCTTTCTTT
- | many | TRBJ1-6 | TRBV11-2 | CASSPPEGIRSPLHF | TGTGCCAGCAGCCCACCGGAGGGGATCCGCTCACCCCTCCACTTT
- | few | TRBJ1-1 | TRBV7-3 | CASSLQGTTEAFF | TGTGCCAGCAGCTTGCAGGGGACCACTGAAGCTTTCTTT
- | few | TRBJ1-5 | TRBV29-1 | CSVGEERNQPQHF | TGCAGCGTTGGGGAGGAGCGCAATCAGCCCCAGCATTTT
- | - | TRBJ1-1 | TRBV6-1 | CASSEAPWPNTEAFF | TGTGCCAGCAGTGAAGCCCCATGGCCGAACACTGAAGCTTTCTTT
TRBD1 | many | TRBJ2-2 | TRBV9 | CASSVIQGAVGELFF | TGTGCCAGCAGCGTGATCCAGGGGGCTGTCGGGGAGCTGTTTTTT
TRBD1 | - | TRBJ1-2 | TRBV6-5 | CASSSRTGGHYGYTF | TGTGCCAGCAGTTCCCGGACAGGGGGCCACTATGGCTACACCTTC
- | many | TRBJ2-3 | TRBV5-1 | CASSSLAAASTDTQYF | TGCGCCAGCAGCTCCCTGGCGGCGGCTAGCACAGATACGCAGTATTTT
- | - | TRBJ2-4 | TRBV4-1 | CASSQEGQNRPSLAKNIQYF | TGCGCCAGCAGCCAAGAAGGACAAAACCGGCCCTCGCTAGCCAAAAACATTCAGTACTTC
- | - | TRBJ1-2 | TRBV7-9 | CASSLEKGQKRINYGYTF | TGTGCCAGCAGCTTAGAGAAGGGGCAAAAACGGATAAACTATGGCTACACCTTC
- | - | TRBJ2-1 | TRBV5-4 | CASSLGGQLNEQFF | TGTGCCAGCAGCTTGGGTGGTCAGCTTAATGAGCAGTTCTTC
- | many | TRBJ2-3 | TRBV12-3/TRBV12-4 | CASSLVLASSTDTQYF | TGTGCCAGCAGTTTAGTCCTAGCGTCAAGCACAGATACGCAGTATTTT
- | - | TRBJ1-4 | TRBV25-1 | CATGNPGAREKLFF | TGTGCCACAGGAAATCCGGGGGCCCGGGAAAAACTGTTTTTT
TRBD2 | few | TRBJ2-7 | TRBV6-1 | CASSEMKTSGSRYF | TGTGCCAGCAGTGAAATGAAGACTAGCGGGAGTAGGTACTTC
- | few | TRBJ2-2 | TRBV20-1 | CSARAPGGRKTGELFF | TGCAGTGCTAGGGCCCCGGGGGGCCGGAAGACCGGGGAGCTGTTTTTT
TRBD1 | - | TRBJ1-3 | TRBV12-3/TRBV12-4 | CASSPTGVAGYTIYF | TGTGCCAGCAGTCCGACAGGGGTAGCGGGATACACCATATATTTT
TRBD1 | many | TRBJ1-2 | TRBV12-3/TRBV12-4 | CASSSKGTGGGYTF | TGTGCCAGCAGTTCCAAAGGGACAGGGGGCGGCTACACCTTC
TRBD2 | - | TRBJ2-1 | TRBV30 | CAWTPGGSSYNEQFF | TGTGCCTGGACCCCGGGCGGGAGCTCCTACAATGAGCAGTTCTTC
- | few | TRBJ1-1 | TRBV30 | CAWRGFRGGMNTEAFF | TGTGCCTGGAGGGGATTTCGGGGGGGGATGAACACTGAAGCTTTCTTT
- | - | TRBJ1-1 | TRBV12-3/TRBV12-4 | CASSFLRATEAFF | TGTGCCAGCAGTTTCCTGCGGGCAACTGAAGCTTTCTTT
TRBD1 | - | TRBJ1-4 | TRBV7-8 | CASSLGGQSTNEKLFF | TGTGCCAGCAGCTTAGGGGGACAGTCAACTAATGAAAAACTGTTTTTT
- | - | TRBJ2-5 | TRBV6-6 | CASTSRQARTQYF | TGTGCCAGCACCTCCAGACAGGCCCGGACCCAGTACTTC
- | many | TRBJ1-2 | TRBV5-1 | CASSLGPSWGYTF | TGCGCCAGCAGCTTGGGGCCATCCTGGGGCTACACCTTC
- | - | TRBJ1-6 | TRBV12-3/TRBV12-4 | CASSSPNSPLHF | TGTGCCAGCAGCAGTCCAAATTCACCCCTCCACTTT
- | once | TRBJ2-3 | TRBV11-2 | CASISGRGGTQYF | TGTGCCAGCATCTCTGGTAGAGGTGGTACGCAGTATTTT